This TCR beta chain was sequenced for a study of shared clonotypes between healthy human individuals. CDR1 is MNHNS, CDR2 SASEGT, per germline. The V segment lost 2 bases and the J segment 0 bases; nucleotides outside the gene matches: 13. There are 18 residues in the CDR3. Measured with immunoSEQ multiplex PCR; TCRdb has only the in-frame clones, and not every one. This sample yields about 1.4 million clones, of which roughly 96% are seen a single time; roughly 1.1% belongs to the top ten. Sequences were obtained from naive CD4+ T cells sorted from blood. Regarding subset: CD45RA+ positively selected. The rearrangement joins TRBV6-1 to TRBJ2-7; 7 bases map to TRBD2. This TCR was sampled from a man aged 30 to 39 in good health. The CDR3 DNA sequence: TGTGCCAGCAGTGAATTTTTGAGAGTAAGCGGGGTCTCCTACGAGCAGTACTTC. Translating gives CASSEFLRVSGVSYEQYF.